Listed below are T cell receptor beta chains from one sample, sequenced in a study of quantifying T cell responses using KT2 cells. In TCRdb, the UMI-ligation and nested PCR reads were re-called with MiXCR into one record per CDR3 protein. Seen here are under 35,000 distinct CDR3 sequences, under 7.5% observed once, and the top ten hold roughly 14%. Sequencing used PBMCs spiked with cells of the T cell clone KT2. These receptors all come from a human donor. Each CDR3 is given with its conserved first and last residue. The D gene is left open where the match is weak. Not every row has a clone size; where given, it reads once, few, many or a size class.

V: TRBV5-1
J: TRBJ2-6
D: NA
size: few
length: 18
DNA: TGCGCCAGCAGACTAGGTCTGGACAGCCGCTCTGGGGCCAACGTCCTGACTTTC
CDR3: CASRLGLDSRSGANVLTF

V: TRBV12-2
J: TRBJ1-5
D: NA
size: many
length: 18
DNA: TGTGCAAGTCGCTTAGCGGGCGTGGAGGACAGGGCGTATCAGCCCCAGCATTTT
CDR3: CASRLAGVEDRAYQPQHF

V: TRBV4-2
J: TRBJ2-1
D: TRBD2
size: many
length: 16
DNA: TGTGCCAGCAGCCAAGATGCGGGGACTAGCTTGGGTGAGCAGTTCTTC
CDR3: CASSQDAGTSLGEQFF

V: TRBV4-2
J: TRBJ1-3
D: NA
size: few
length: 14
DNA: TGTGCCAGCAGCCAAGAAGGGCGGGAGGACACCATATATTTT
CDR3: CASSQEGREDTIYF

V: TRBV7-9
J: TRBJ1-2
D: TRBD1
size: NA
length: 12
DNA: TGTGCCAGCAGCTTTGATTTGGCAGGGGGTGACTTC
CDR3: CASSFDLAGGDF

V: TRBV5-1
J: TRBJ2-7
D: NA
size: many
length: 14
DNA: TGCGCCAGCAGCTTGGAGCTATGGGGCTACGAGCAGTACTTC
CDR3: CASSLELWGYEQYF

V: TRBV12-3/TRBV12-4
J: TRBJ1-2
D: TRBD1
size: large
length: 15
DNA: TGTGCCAGCAGTTTAGAGGCAGGGGGCGTTTATGGCTACACCTTC
CDR3: CASSLEAGGVYGYTF

V: TRBV5-1
J: TRBJ1-2
D: NA
size: few
length: 13
DNA: TGCGCCAGCAGCTTGGGACAGAACTATGGCTACACCTTC
CDR3: CASSLGQNYGYTF

V: TRBV27
J: TRBJ1-6
D: TRBD1
size: many
length: 16
DNA: TGTGCCAGCACCGGGACAGGGGGCTCGGGGAATTCACCCCTCCACTTT
CDR3: CASTGTGGSGNSPLHF

V: TRBV30
J: TRBJ2-3
D: TRBD2
size: many
length: 15
DNA: TGTGCCTGGAGTAGTGGCGGGGGGGGGTATGATACGCAGTATTTT
CDR3: CAWSSGGGGYDTQYF

V: TRBV29-1
J: TRBJ1-1
D: NA
size: many
length: 12
DNA: TGCAGCGTTGAATCCACGAACACTGAAGCTTTCTTT
CDR3: CSVESTNTEAFF

V: TRBV19
J: TRBJ2-1
D: NA
size: NA
length: 14
DNA: TGTGCCAGTAGTATAACAGGGTCTAACAATGAGCAGTTCTTC
CDR3: CASSITGSNNEQFF

V: TRBV6-1
J: TRBJ1-1
D: NA
size: many
length: 16
DNA: TGTGCCAGCAGGGGGCCCGGGGATATCATGAACACTGAAGCTTTCTTT
CDR3: CASRGPGDIMNTEAFF

V: TRBV7-8
J: TRBJ2-3
D: TRBD1
size: few
length: 17
DNA: TGTGCCAGCAGCTACTCCCGGGACAGGGTTACTGCAGATACGCAGTATTTT
CDR3: CASSYSRDRVTADTQYF

V: TRBV14
J: TRBJ2-5
D: TRBD2
size: NA
length: 15
DNA: TGTGCCAGCAGCCCCTCGTGGGAGGGGCAAGAGACCCAGTACTTC
CDR3: CASSPSWEGQETQYF

V: TRBV7-9
J: TRBJ1-3
D: NA
size: many
length: 16
DNA: TGTGCCAGCAGCTTGCCGGACACGGGACGCCGAAACACCATATATTTT
CDR3: CASSLPDTGRRNTIYF

V: TRBV20-1
J: TRBJ2-7
D: TRBD2
size: many
length: 15
DNA: TGCAGTGCTCGTCTGACTAGCGGGAGGGCCTTCGAGCAGTACTTC
CDR3: CSARLTSGRAFEQYF

V: TRBV12-3/TRBV12-4
J: TRBJ1-1
D: NA
size: NA
length: 13
DNA: TGTGCCAGCAGGGGTATTTCGAACACTGAAGCTTTCTTT
CDR3: CASRGISNTEAFF